This paragraph covers one T cell receptor (beta chain) sequence. Its antigen is currently not known. One base away there is no much larger clone; base qualities are not given. The data derive from a study of blood T cell repertoires in COVID-19 (dated by TCRdb to 2018 to 2020). Context from the whole study: Collaborator samples came from the United States, Italy and Spain and covered acute and convalescent phases of COVID-19. The repertoires were made available in a free public database intended to serve as a resource for research on the immune response to SARS-CoV-2. The material from the prospective study consisted of cDNA or gDNA derived from T cells, B-cell-depleted T cells, or PBMCs. HLA class I and class II types, where available, came from metadata supplied by the sample provider rather than from assay-based typing. The dataset comprised deeply sampled blood TCRbeta repertoires from subjects exposed to, actively infected with, or recovered from COVID-19. A de-identified subject ID, COVID-19 status, age in years and sex were almost always included in the sample metadata. Samples came from the ongoing ImmuneRACE study (first 160 participants) plus 1,254 subjects from 6 global collaborators. Broader findings and caveats from the paper: Clinical and demographic metadata were provided uncurated, with the amount varying by source and participant.

In the prospective study, participants were roughly 18 to 95 years old, resided in about two dozen geographic areas of the United States, and were enrolled through a virtual design. In the prospective study, cohorts were assigned on the basis of participant-reported clinical history obtained from a screening survey and a study questionnaire. Exposed participants had been in contact, within 2 weeks of entering the study, with a person who had a PCR-confirmed or clinician-diagnosed case of COVID-19. In the prospective study, mobile phlebotomists collected whole blood, serum and a nasopharyngeal or oropharyngeal swab from each participant. Over an approximately 2-month period, participants in the prospective study had the option of providing additional blood draws and questionnaires. Before DNA extraction, prospective study blood samples were shipped either frozen or at room temperature. TCRbeta CDR3 regions were amplified from genomic DNA using the immunoSEQ Assay, a bias-controlled multiplex PCR. The paper's processing steps were these. The number of nucleated cells in each sample was estimated from the amplification of reference gene primers within the assay. Sequence reads were collapsed and filtered to measure the absolute abundance of every unique TCRbeta CDR3 rearrangement. For each sample, productive Simpson clonality was calculated as the square root of Simpson's diversity index over productive rearrangements. This is the immuneACCESS table as TCRdb keeps it, with only in-frame sequences that have V and J called. A part of the clones is gone; compared with another copy, unresolved V genes explain less than half, and the rest is unexplained. That table furnishes V, J and clone size, whereas the DNA furnished D and trimming. Recorded for this sample are roughly 270,000 clones; 80% to 85% of them occurred a single time. The ten biggest clones cover 5% of the sample.

Here V drops 1 base and J drops 4 bases, and the junction holds 9 bases not matched to any gene. CDR1 and CDR2 are read off the germline V gene as SGHAT and FQNNGV. The CDR3 measures 16 amino acids from cysteine to phenylalanine. The retained sequence is limited to the CDR3, 48 bases, with the frame set at the first base. The TCR originated in a man aged 40-49 years who had been exposed to COVID-19. Material: PBMCs or T cells enriched from blood (not recorded which). In this chain, TRBV11-2 is recombined with TRBJ2-7, with TRBD1 identical over 8 junction bases. The encoded CDR3 is CASSLVFGTGAYEQYF. The sequenced DNA: TGTGCCAGCAGCTTAGTATTTGGGACAGGCGCTTACGAGCAGTACTTC. Reference TRBV11-2 and TRBJ2-7 genes cover what lies past the CDR3, so the full variable domain is EAGVAQSPRYKIIEKRQSVAFWCNPISGHATLYWYQQILGQGPKLLIQFQNNGVVDDSQLPKDRFSAERLKGVDSTLKIQPAKLEDSAVYLCASSLVFGTGAYEQYFGPGTRLTVT.